The 25 T cell receptor beta chains reported below all come from one sample, sequenced in a study of regulatory and conventional T cells in RAG deficiency. TCRdb's table, derived via immunoSEQ multiplex PCR, lists solely in-frame clones and lacks some. The table shows thousands of clones, with roughly 86% occurring only once. This same sample was also taken into another study, of regulatory T cells. That work adds: Primers: 52 TRBV forward and 13 TRBJ reverse.

What was sequenced was CD8+ T cells sorted from blood. These receptors all come from a human donor in good health.

The chain combines TRBV4-2 with TRBJ2-1; 14 positions agree with TRBD2. The trim removed 0 bases at V and 10 bases at J, leaving 5 bases unmatched. CDR1 and CDR2 (germline): LGHNA, YNFKEQ. The CDR3 has 16 residues. The CDR3 DNA is TGTGCCAGCAGCCAAGAGGGACTAGCGGGGGAGGAGGAGCAGTTCTTC. Its translation: CASSQEGLAGEEEQFF.

The chain couples TRBV2 to TRBJ2-5; weak D call: TRBD1 (5 bases). Trimming removed 3 bases at V and 6 bases at J, with 17 bases between. The germline gives CDR1 SNHLY, CDR2 FYNNEI. CDR3 length: 15 amino acids. The CDR3: CASSESTPGPKTQYF. The CDR3 nucleotides read TGTGCCAGCAGTGAGAGTACCCCAGGGCCAAAGACCCAGTACTTC.

The V call is TRBV15, the J call TRBJ1-4; D not resolved. The CDR3 covers 13 residues. V dropped 3 bases and J dropped 0 bases, with 2 bases sitting between them. Per the germline V gene, CDR1 is LNHNV and CDR2 is YYDKDF (reference sequence). CDR3 sequence: CATSRATNEKLFF. The CDR3, as DNA: TGTGCCACCAGCAGGGCAACTAATGAAAAACTGTTTTTT.

This sequence joins TRBV27 and TRBJ1-1, with D hard to call. The length of the CDR3 is 15 residues. The germline gives CDR1 MNHEY, CDR2 SMNVEV (reference sequence). Deletions cut 3 bases from V and 1 base from J, with 12 bases between. CDR3 nucleotides: TGTGCCAGCAGTTTTAGCGGCGGGGAGAACACTGAAGCTTTCTTT. Translation gives CASSFSGGENTEAFF.

This chain uses TRBV27 with TRBJ2-1, with 9 bases aligning to TRBD1. Germline lookup yields CDR1 MNHEY and CDR2 SMNVEV (reference sequence). The CDR3 is made up of 16 amino acids. Trimming removed 5 bases from V and 7 bases from J; junction bases left unmatched: 12. This CDR3 is CASSRMGQGPWNEQFF. CDR3 nucleotides: TGTGCCAGCAGTCGTATGGGACAGGGACCATGGAATGAGCAGTTCTTC.

J is TRBJ2-3 and V is TRBV29-1; D is possibly TRBD2 (6 bases). This CDR3 comprises 15 residues. From germline, CDR1 is SQVTM and CDR2 ANQGSEA. The germline V and J ends were trimmed by 7 bases and 2 bases, with 19 bases remaining between them. The CDR3 sequence is CSAGGLGAFTDTQYF. CDR3 nucleotides: TGCAGCGCCGGAGGGCTCGGGGCCTTCACAGATACGCAGTATTTT.

This sequence joins TRBV9 and TRBJ2-3; 7 bases are shared with TRBD1. This CDR3 has 16 amino acids. Per the germline V gene, CDR1 is SGDLS and CDR2 is YYNGEE. The trim removed 0 bases at V and 2 bases at J, leaving 6 bases unmatched. Here the CDR3 reads CASSVVGDSSTDTQYF. For the CDR3, the DNA is TGTGCCAGCAGCGTAGTAGGGGACAGCTCCACAGATACGCAGTATTTT.

V usage is TRBV6-6 and J usage is TRBJ1-1, with D perhaps matching TRBD1 (5 bases). CDR3 length: 15 amino acids. Germline CDR1 and CDR2: MNHNY and SVGAGI (reference sequence). Trimming shortened V by 0 bases and J by 1 base, and 9 bases separated the two germline ends. CDR3 DNA: TGTGCCAGCAGTTACTCTCACAGGCCGAACACTGAAGCTTTCTTT. Amino acids: CASSYSHRPNTEAFF.

The rearrangement joins TRBV6-4 to TRBJ2-2; TRBD1 is a possible D gene (6 bases). This CDR3 is built from 15 residues. CDR1 and CDR2 from the germline V gene are MRHNA and SNTAGT. Trimming took off 2 bases at V and 3 bases at J, with 10 bases between the two ends. The CDR3 is CASSDTRGDTGELFF. CDR3 DNA sequence: TGTGCCAGCAGTGACACCAGGGGAGACACCGGGGAGCTGTTTTTT.

The chain joins TRBV7-3 to TRBJ2-1; 9 nucleotides line up with TRBD2. The CDR3 runs 16 residues. V dropped 3 bases and J dropped 0; count of bases not matched to a gene: 3. The germline V gene has CDR1 SGHTA and CDR2 FQGTGA. The CDR3 region is CASSLLAGSSYNEQFF. The CDR3 DNA reads TGTGCCAGCAGCTTGCTAGCGGGAAGCTCCTACAATGAGCAGTTCTTC.

The V and J genes are TRBV15 and TRBJ2-2; no clear D. This CDR3 contains 15 residues. The germline V gene has CDR1 LNHNV and CDR2 YYDKDF (reference sequence). Trimming took 0 bases from V and 3 from J, leaving 8 bases between them. CDR3 DNA sequence: TGTGCCACCAGCAGAGATGTCTGGGACACCGGGGAGCTGTTTTTT. It codes for CATSRDVWDTGELFF.

The gene calls are TRBV28 and TRBJ2-3, with TRBD2 identical over 11 bases. From germline, CDR1 is MDHEN and CDR2 SYDVKM. V was clipped by 1 base and J by 1 base; unmatched bases: 4. The CDR3 sequence is 17 residues long. CDR3 DNA sequence: TGTGCCAGCAGTTTATTTAGCGGGGGGGACGGCACAGATACGCAGTATTTT. Translating gives CASSLFSGGDGTDTQYF.

The CDR3 DNA reads TGTGCCAGCAGCTGGCGACACGAAATTAACTATGGCTACACCTTC. Translated: CASSWRHEINYGYTF. This sequence joins TRBV11-3 and TRBJ1-2; D gene unclear. V was trimmed by 4 bases and J by 1 base, leaving 13 bases between them. This CDR3 comprises 15 residues. The germline gives CDR1 SGHNT, CDR2 YENEEA.

The chain combines TRBV6-5 with TRBJ2-7; D may correspond to TRBD1 or TRBD2 (5 bases each). This CDR3 is 13 amino acids long. V was clipped by 5 bases and J by 3 bases, with 11 bases between them. Germline values: CDR1 MNHEY, CDR2 SVGAGI. CDR3 in amino acids: CASSRGPYYEQYF. The CDR3, as DNA: TGTGCCAGCAGTAGGGGACCTTACTACGAGCAGTACTTC.

V usage is TRBV11-2 and J usage is TRBJ2-5, with D perhaps TRBD2 (7 bases). This CDR3 has 14 amino acids. The V and J ends lost 2 bases and 5 bases respectively, with 12 bases between them. CDR1 is SGHAT, CDR2 FQNNGV, per germline. The CDR3 reads CASSLLGGLETQYF. The CDR3 nucleotides are TGTGCCAGCAGCTTACTGGGGGGGCTGGAGACCCAGTACTTC.

The rearrangement joins TRBV5-1 to TRBJ1-4, with D unresolved. The CDR3 has 14 amino acids. V was trimmed by 4 bases and J by 7 bases, leaving 14 bases between them. Germline-derived CDR1 and CDR2 are SGHRS and YFSETQ. The CDR3 nucleotides read TGCGCCAGCAGCCCGAGCGGAAGAGGTGAAAAACTGTTTTTT. This gives the protein CASSPSGRGEKLFF.

The rearrangement links TRBV25-1 to TRBJ1-1, with TRBD1 as a possible D gene (5 bases). CDR1 and CDR2 (germline): MGHDK, SYGVNS. The CDR3 consists of 15 residues. V was clipped by 0 bases and J by 6 bases, with 14 bases between them. The DNA of the CDR3 is TGTGCCAGCAGTGAATATAGCGACAGTTCTTCTGAAGCTTTCTTT. Translated, it gives CASSEYSDSSSEAFF.

This rearrangement joins TRBV9 to TRBJ1-1, with 8 bases matching TRBD1. This CDR3 region has 13 residues. J gave up 7 bases and V 2 bases, and 4 bases lay outside the gene matches. Germline CDR1 and CDR2: SGDLS and YYNGEE. The CDR3: CASSVTGVGEAFF. CDR3 in DNA: TGTGCCAGCAGCGTGACAGGGGTGGGTGAAGCTTTCTTT.

This chain uses TRBV10-2 with TRBJ1-1; no clear D gene. The germline V gene encodes CDR1 WSHSY and CDR2 SAAADI. Trimming stripped 4 bases from V and 5 bases from J, with 11 bases between. The CDR3 extends over 13 amino acids. The DNA of the CDR3 is TGCGCCAGCAGTGGCACCGGTTGGACTGAAGCTTTCTTT. This gives the protein CASSGTGWTEAFF.

V and J are TRBV12-5 and TRBJ2-7, with D perhaps TRBD2 (5 bases). This CDR3 is built from 13 residues. Germline V CDR1 and CDR2: LGHNT, FRNRAP. The ends were cut back, 4 bases at V and 1 base at J, with 8 bases in the middle. This CDR3 is CASGYSGSYEQYF. The CDR3 DNA reads as TGTGCTAGTGGTTACAGCGGTTCCTACGAGCAGTACTTC.

The chain uses TRBV6-5 and TRBJ1-5; TRBD1 might be the D (5 bases). The ends were cut back, 2 bases at V and 0 bases at J, with 8 bases in the middle. There are 15 residues in the CDR3. The germline V gene has CDR1 MNHEY and CDR2 SVGAGI. As DNA, the CDR3 is TGTGCCAGCAGTTACGAAGGGGCTAGCAATCAGCCCCAGCATTTT. The encoded protein is CASSYEGASNQPQHF.

This clone was seen only once. The chain joins TRBV4-2 to TRBJ1-4, with 7 bases lining up with TRBD1. J lost 0 bases, V lost 5 bases, and 6 bases had no gene match. The CDR3 totals 16 residues. Germline V lookup: CDR1 LGHNA, CDR2 YNFKEQ. The CDR3 sequence: CASSSGTDATNEKLFF. CDR3 coding DNA: TGTGCCAGCAGCTCAGGGACAGACGCAACTAATGAAAAACTGTTTTTT.

The chain recombines TRBV19 with TRBJ2-7; 7 bases map to TRBD1. The V segment lost 3 bases and the J segment 5 bases; nucleotides outside the gene matches: 10. CDR1 is LNHDA, CDR2 SQIVND, per germline (reference sequence). The CDR3 has 15 amino acids. The CDR3 bases are TGTGCCAGTAGTATCAGAGGGGGCAACTGGGACGAGCAGTACTTC. It specifies CASSIRGGNWDEQYF.

The chain has TRBV6-6 and TRBJ1-6, with 10 bases aligning to TRBD1. V gave up 0 bases and J gave up 9 bases; unmatched junction bases: 2. The length of the CDR3 is 15 residues. The germline CDR1 and CDR2 sequences are MNHNY and SVGAGI (reference sequence). CDR3 nucleotide sequence: TGTGCCAGCAGTTACTCGGGACAGGGGCGTTCACCCCTCCACTTT. This translates into CASSYSGQGRSPLHF.

The V gene is TRBV6-6, the J gene TRBJ2-7; D unclear. Per the germline V gene, CDR1 is MNHNY and CDR2 is SVGAGI (reference sequence). Trimming left V 2 bases short and J 7 bases short, with 15 bases between. The CDR3 length is 14 residues. CDR3 coding DNA: TGTGCCAGCAGTTACGGCCAGACTTCGAGGGAGCAGTACTTC. It translates to CASSYGQTSREQYF.